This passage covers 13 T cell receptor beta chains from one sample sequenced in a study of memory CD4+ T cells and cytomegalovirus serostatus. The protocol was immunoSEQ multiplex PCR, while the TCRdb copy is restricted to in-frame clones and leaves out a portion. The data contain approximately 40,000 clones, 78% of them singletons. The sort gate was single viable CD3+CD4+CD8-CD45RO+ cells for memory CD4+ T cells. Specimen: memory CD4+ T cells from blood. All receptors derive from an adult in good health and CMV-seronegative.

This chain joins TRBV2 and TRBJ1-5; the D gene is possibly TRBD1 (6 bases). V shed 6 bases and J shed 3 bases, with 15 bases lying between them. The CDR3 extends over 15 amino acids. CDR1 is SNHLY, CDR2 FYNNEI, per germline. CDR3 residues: CASSPTGIPNQPQHF. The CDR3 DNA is TGTGCCAGCAGCCCCACAGGGATTCCCAATCAGCCCCAGCATTTT.

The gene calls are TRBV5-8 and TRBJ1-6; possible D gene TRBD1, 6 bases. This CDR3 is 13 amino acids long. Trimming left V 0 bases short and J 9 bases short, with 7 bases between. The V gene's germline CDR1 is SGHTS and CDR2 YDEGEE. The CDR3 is CASSLEQGSPLHF. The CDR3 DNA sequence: TGTGCCAGCAGCTTGGAACAGGGTTCACCCCTCCACTTT.

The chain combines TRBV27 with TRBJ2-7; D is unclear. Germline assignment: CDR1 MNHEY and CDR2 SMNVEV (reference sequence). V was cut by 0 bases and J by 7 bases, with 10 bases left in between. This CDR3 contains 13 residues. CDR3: CASSLSKGYEQYF. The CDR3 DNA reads TGTGCCAGCAGTTTATCGAAGGGCTATGAGCAGTACTTC.

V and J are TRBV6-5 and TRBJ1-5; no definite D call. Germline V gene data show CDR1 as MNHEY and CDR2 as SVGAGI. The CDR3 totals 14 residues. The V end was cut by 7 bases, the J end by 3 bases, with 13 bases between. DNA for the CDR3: TGTGCCAGCAAAAACCCAGGAATCAATCAGCCCCAGCATTTT. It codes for CASKNPGINQPQHF.

The CDR3 protein is CTSSQDRDSGGYTYNEQFF. CDR3 coding DNA: TGCACCAGCAGCCAAGATAGGGATAGCGGGGGGTACACCTACAATGAGCAGTTCTTC. The chain couples TRBV1 to TRBJ2-1; the D call in the table, TRBD2, was not verified against the DNA. TRBV1 is tagged as a pseudogene. The CDR3 totals 19 residues.

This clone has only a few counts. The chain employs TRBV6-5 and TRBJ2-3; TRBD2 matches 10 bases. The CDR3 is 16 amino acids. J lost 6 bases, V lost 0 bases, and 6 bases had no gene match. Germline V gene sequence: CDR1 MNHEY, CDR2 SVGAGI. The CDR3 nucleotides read TGTGCCAGCAGTTACTCACCGAGCGGGGGGGTGGATACGCAGTATTTT. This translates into CASSYSPSGGVDTQYF.

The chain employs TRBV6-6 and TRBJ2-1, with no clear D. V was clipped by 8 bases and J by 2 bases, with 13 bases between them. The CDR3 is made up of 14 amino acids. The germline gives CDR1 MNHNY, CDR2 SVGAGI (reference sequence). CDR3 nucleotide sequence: TGTGCCAGCGGTCACGGACCCACCTACAATGAGCAGTTCTTC. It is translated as CASGHGPTYNEQFF.

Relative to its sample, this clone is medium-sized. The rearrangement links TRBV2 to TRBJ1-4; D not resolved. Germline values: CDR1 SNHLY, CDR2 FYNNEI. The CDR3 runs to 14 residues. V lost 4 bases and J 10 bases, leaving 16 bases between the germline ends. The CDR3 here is CASSGGRGGRKLFF. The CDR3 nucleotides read TGTGCCAGCAGTGGAGGGAGAGGAGGCAGAAAACTGTTTTTT.

The CDR3 sequence is CASSRPGTGVGNTIYF. The CDR3, as DNA: TGTGCCAGCAGTCGACCCGGGACAGGGGTTGGAAACACCATATATTTT. V and J are TRBV6-6 and TRBJ1-3; 10 nucleotides align to TRBD1. The V segment lost 5 bases and the J segment 3 bases; nucleotides outside the gene matches: 7. CDR1 is MNHNY and CDR2 is SVGAGI in the germline V gene (reference sequence). The CDR3 runs to 16 residues.

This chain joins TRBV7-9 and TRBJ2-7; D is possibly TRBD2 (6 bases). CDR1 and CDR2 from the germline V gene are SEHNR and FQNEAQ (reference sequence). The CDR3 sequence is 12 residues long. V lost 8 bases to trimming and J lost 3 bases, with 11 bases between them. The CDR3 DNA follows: TGTGCCAGCGGTGACGGGAGCTACGAGCAGTACTTC. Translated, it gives CASGDGSYEQYF.

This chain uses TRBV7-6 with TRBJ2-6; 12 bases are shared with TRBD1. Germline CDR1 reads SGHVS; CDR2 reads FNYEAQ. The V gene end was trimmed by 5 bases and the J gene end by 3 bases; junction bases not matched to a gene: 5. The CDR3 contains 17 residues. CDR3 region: CASSQGQGAFGANVLTF. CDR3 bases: TGTGCCAGCAGCCAGGGACAGGGGGCTTTTGGGGCCAACGTCCTGACTTTC.

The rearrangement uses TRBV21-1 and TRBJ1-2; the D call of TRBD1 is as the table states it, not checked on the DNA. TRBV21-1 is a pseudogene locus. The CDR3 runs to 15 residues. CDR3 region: CASSIFKQGTSGYTF. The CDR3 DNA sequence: TGTGCCAGCAGCATCTTTAAACAGGGAACCAGTGGCTACACCTTC.

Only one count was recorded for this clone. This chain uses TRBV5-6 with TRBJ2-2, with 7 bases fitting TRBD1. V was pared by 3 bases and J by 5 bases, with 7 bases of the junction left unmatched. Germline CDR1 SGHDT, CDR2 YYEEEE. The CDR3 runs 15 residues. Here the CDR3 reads CASSWGTVGTGELFF. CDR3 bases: TGTGCCAGCAGCTGGGGGACAGTCGGTACCGGGGAGCTGTTTTTT.